The 15 T cell receptor beta chains listed next were all sequenced from one sample in a study of cytomegalovirus exposure and HLA in healthy donors. The PCR made use of 60 Vbeta and 13 Jbeta primers. The assay was immunoSEQ multiplex PCR, and TCRdb's table has in-frame clones only and misses some. The repertoire has approximately 150,000 clones, 75% to 90% of them found once; the top ten carry about 4%. Sequencing was carried out using PBMCs. The receptor source for this set is a man aged 50-59 years in good health and CMV-seropositive.

This rearrangement joins TRBV5-1 to TRBJ2-1, with 13 bases fitting TRBD2. V trimming: 1 base; J trimming: 1 base; junction bases outside the gene matches: 2. Germline V lookup: CDR1 SGHRS, CDR2 YFSETQ. This CDR3 comprises 17 residues. CDR3 nucleotides: TGCGCCAGCAGCTTGACTAGCGGGAGGGAGTCCTACAATGAGCAGTTCTTC. As protein: CASSLTSGRESYNEQFF. Together with reference TRBV5-1 and TRBJ2-1, the CDR3 gives the full variable domain: KAGVTQTPRYLIKTRGQQVTLSCSPISGHRSVSWYQQTPGQGLQFLFEYFSETQRNKGNFPGRFSGRQFSNSRSEMNVSTLELGDSALYLCASSLTSGRESYNEQFFGPGTRLTVL.

The rearrangement links TRBV4-1 to TRBJ1-6; no firm D call. V lost 0 bases and J lost 6, with 9 bases in between. The CDR3 consists of 15 residues. Germline V gene sequence: CDR1 MGHRA, CDR2 YSYEKL. CDR3 sequence (DNA): TGCGCCAGCAGCCAAGAGTCGCTGAGTAATTCACCCCTCCACTTT. The encoded protein is CASSQESLSNSPLHF.

As regards this clone: Germline and junction disagree at one end, which may indicate a read error. The rearrangement joins TRBV29-1 to TRBJ2-6; D is perhaps TRBD2 (5 bases). The CDR3 runs to 13 residues. Germline assignment: CDR1 SQVTM and CDR2 ANQGSEA. The chain's CDR3 is CSVEGSGANVLTF. CDR3 DNA: TGCAGCGTAGAAGGGAGTGGGGCCAACGTCCTGACTTTC.

CDR3 DNA sequence: TGTGCCAGCAGCGCCCCAGTGGACACTGAAGCTTTCTTT. The encoded protein is CASSAPVDTEAFF. The rearrangement joins TRBV7-9 to TRBJ1-1; D call uncertain. The V gene lost 5 bases and the J gene lost 3 bases, with 10 bases spanning the gap. Germline CDR1 and CDR2: SEHNR and FQNEAQ (reference sequence). The length of the CDR3 is 13 residues.

V is TRBV19 and J is TRBJ2-1; 9 bases align to TRBD2. The CDR3 has 15 amino acids. Trimming at V came to 3 bases and at J to 3 bases, leaving 3 bases not matched to a gene. The germline V gene has CDR1 LNHDA and CDR2 SQIVND (reference sequence). The CDR3 loop is CASSIKTSGYNEQFF. The CDR3 region has the DNA TGTGCCAGTAGTATTAAGACTAGCGGCTACAATGAGCAGTTCTTC.

The chain couples TRBV2 to TRBJ2-7; D perhaps matches TRBD2 (6 bases). The CDR3 sequence is 13 residues long. The V and J ends lost 7 bases and 0 bases respectively, with 10 bases between them. Germline V gives CDR1 SNHLY, CDR2 FYNNEI. CDR3 DNA sequence: TGTGCCAGCAAGGCGGGGAGCTCCTACGAGCAGTACTTC. Translation gives CASKAGSSYEQYF.

V gene TRBV11-3 combines with J gene TRBJ2-7; 7 bases map to TRBD1. CDR1 and CDR2 (germline): SGHNT, YENEEA. The CDR3 extends over 13 amino acids. J was trimmed by 4 bases and V by 5 bases; bases with no gene match: 5. CDR3 in amino acids: CASSVRRGYEQYF. CDR3 coding DNA: TGTGCCAGCAGCGTCCGCAGGGGGTACGAGCAGTACTTC.

The chain employs TRBV7-9 and TRBJ2-5, with D maybe TRBD2 (6 bases). The CDR3 spans 17 residues. The V end lost 1 base, the J end lost 4 bases, and 19 bases lay between the germline ends. Per germline, CDR1 SEHNR and CDR2 FQNEAQ (reference sequence). CDR3 DNA: TGTGCCAGCAGCTTAGGTTATTATGCGGAGGGAGGAGAGACCCAGTACTTC. It translates to CASSLGYYAEGGETQYF.

The chain uses TRBV5-5 and TRBJ1-2; 7 nucleotides agree with TRBD1. The ends lost 2 bases at V and 4 bases at J; junction bases unmatched: 11. The CDR3 sequence is 16 residues long. Germline CDR1 and CDR2: SGHKS and YYEKEE (reference sequence). Written as DNA, the CDR3 is TGTGCCAGCAGCTTTACTACAGGGGCCTCGGGCTATGGCTACACCTTC. Translated: CASSFTTGASGYGYTF.

J is TRBJ1-5 and V is TRBV6-4; D is unclear. V lost 6 bases and J 6 bases, leaving 12 bases between the germline ends. CDR3 length: 13 amino acids. Germline V CDR1 and CDR2: MRHNA, SNTAGT. CDR3: CASRSGRGQPQHF. CDR3 coding DNA: TGTGCCAGCAGATCAGGTCGGGGTCAGCCCCAGCATTTT.

V is TRBV11-2 and J is TRBJ2-7; D call uncertain. V was shortened by 1 base and J by 2 bases, with 9 bases between the two germline ends. This CDR3 is built from 14 residues. The germline CDR1 and CDR2 sequences are SGHAT and FQNNGV. The DNA for the CDR3 is TGTGCCAGCAGCTTAGGCCAGGCCGCCTACGAGCAGTACTTC. This translates into CASSLGQAAYEQYF.

As to this clone: No conserved phenylalanine or tryptophan is present at the end of the CDR3, so a read error is the likely explanation. This chain uses TRBV19 with TRBJ1-2; unclear D gene. The CDR3 totals 14 residues. V was trimmed by 0 bases and J by 5 bases, leaving 10 bases between them. Germline V gene data show CDR1 as LNHDA and CDR2 as SQIVND (reference sequence). CDR3 coding DNA: TGTGCCAGTAGTATAGATTCCGGGTGGTATGGCTACACCCTC. Residues: CASSIDSGWYGYTL.

Comments on this clone: Other DNA sequences in this sample translate to the same CDR3. The V and J genes are TRBV19 and TRBJ2-7, with a possible D match to TRBD1 (6 bases). In germline, CDR1 is LNHDA, CDR2 SQIVND (reference sequence). Trimming removed 5 bases at V and 3 bases at J, with 14 bases between. This CDR3 is 14 amino acids long. The CDR3 is CASSPGQRFYEQYF. The DNA for the CDR3 is TGTGCCAGTAGTCCCGGACAGAGATTCTACGAGCAGTACTTC.

This sequence joins TRBV10-3 and TRBJ1-3; the match to TRBD1 covers 8 bases. The CDR3 length is 16 residues. Germline CDR1 is ENHRY and CDR2 is SYGVKD. V shed 3 bases, J shed 0 bases, and the junction held 4 bases outside the gene matches. The CDR3 here is CAISDWTGYSGNTIYF. The CDR3 DNA is TGTGCCATCAGTGATTGGACAGGGTACTCTGGAAACACCATATATTTT.

The chain is built from TRBV9 and TRBJ2-1; TRBD2 might be the D (5 bases). Germline values: CDR1 SGDLS, CDR2 YYNGEE. V shed 0 bases and J shed 7 bases, with 11 bases lying between them. The CDR3 length is 14 residues. The DNA for the CDR3 is TGTGCCAGCAGCGTAGGACTACAGAGGAATGAGCAGTTCTTC. This codes for CASSVGLQRNEQFF.